Listed below are T cell receptor beta chains from one sample, sequenced in a study of T cells in Graves' hyperthyroidism and ophthalmopathy. TCRdb passed the multiplex PCR reads through MiXCR, listing each CDR3 protein once. This table holds around 370,000 distinct CDR3 sequences, roughly 18% found once. Sample: blood. These receptors originate from a man aged 18 to 29 with Graves' ophthalmopathy. CDR3s include the opening cysteine and the closing phenylalanine or tryptophan. Clone size appears in some rows only: once, few, many, or a class for an expanded clone.

j_call clone_size v_call cdr3_aa
TRBJ1-2 NA TRBV7-9 CASSGQDSYGYTF
TRBJ1-5 NA TRBV4-1 CASSQVVNQPQHF
TRBJ2-4 NA TRBV6-1 CASSSGSGYIQYF
TRBJ2-7 many TRBV27 CASSLTSGGNEQYF
TRBJ2-7 NA TRBV20-1 CSVASSYEQYF
TRBJ2-7 many TRBV18 CASSQGTGAYEQYF
TRBJ2-2 NA TRBV5-1 CASKWGEGTGELFF
TRBJ2-5 many TRBV27 CASIPRQRGVPMDQETQYF
TRBJ2-4 many TRBV7-9 CASSFQLRDSDFLAKNIQYF
TRBJ2-3 NA TRBV11-2 CASSQAPKAGGLLGQYF
TRBJ2-7 many TRBV7-7 CASSPISGGEQYF
TRBJ2-7 NA TRBV2 CASRGRGAYYEQYF
TRBJ2-3 NA TRBV6-1 CASRGGQGRTDTQYF
TRBJ2-1 few TRBV4-1 CASSQPGTVSYNEQFF
TRBJ2-5 many TRBV2 CASRGWETQYF
TRBJ2-7 few TRBV19 CASSPDGSSYEQYF
TRBJ2-7 few TRBV6-5 CASSYSITGRALYEQYF
TRBJ2-7 many TRBV5-1 CASSLGALTSGGEQYF
TRBJ2-1 NA TRBV18 CASSPPSGGGNEQFF
TRBJ2-5 many TRBV20-1 CSGTRQETQYF
TRBJ2-1 many TRBV7-9 CASSYPGQGANEQFF
TRBJ2-1 NA TRBV9 CASSPQGQSGDSEQFF
TRBJ1-5 NA TRBV19 CASSARDPGQGVEQPQHF
TRBJ2-3 NA TRBV18 CASSPRGGAEDTQYF
TRBJ2-3 few TRBV4-1 CASSQPYIRNTDTQYF
TRBJ1-3 NA TRBV24-1 CVTSDTASGNTIYF